The 26 T cell receptor beta chains presented below share a single source sample, sequenced in a study of blood T cell repertoires in COVID-19. Method: immunoSEQ multiplex PCR; TCRdb's copy keeps in-frame clones and lacks some. The sample comprises 120,000 or so clones, 81% of which are singletons, and roughly a sixth rests with the top ten. The specimen was peripheral blood. The receptor set was obtained from a man aged 25-40 years with COVID-19, enrolled during active disease.

V usage is TRBV5-1 and J usage is TRBJ2-1; D call uncertain. CDR1 and CDR2 (germline): SGHRS, YFSETQ. V lost 4 bases and J lost 5, with 10 bases in between. This CDR3 is 13 amino acids long. In DNA, the CDR3 is TGCGCCAGCAGCCTAGACCGTAACAATGAGCAGTTCTTC. It codes for CASSLDRNNEQFF.

The chain couples TRBV6-1 to TRBJ2-5, with 16 bases identical to TRBD2. CDR3 length equals 18 residues. Unmatched junction bases numbered 9, after V lost 4 bases and J lost 4 bases. CDR1 MNHNS and CDR2 SASEGT come from the germline V gene. For the CDR3, the DNA is TGTGCCAGCAGTGCCGGGACTAGCGGGAGGGAGTGGGTAGAGACCCAGTACTTC. Translation gives CASSAGTSGREWVETQYF.

The rearrangement joins TRBV7-3 to TRBJ2-1, with TRBD1 matching 11 bases. Germline V gene data show CDR1 as SGHTA and CDR2 as FQGTGA. The CDR3 totals 15 residues. The junction had 8 bases not matched to a gene; V was cut back by 5 bases and J by 8 bases. DNA for the CDR3: TGTGCCAGCAGCCCCCAGGGGGGACAGGGGGATGAGCAGTTCTTC. Encoded protein: CASSPQGGQGDEQFF.

The V and J genes are TRBV19 and TRBJ2-7; 8 bases are a match to TRBD1. Germline loops: CDR1 LNHDA, CDR2 SQIVND (reference sequence). The CDR3 sequence is 14 residues long. J gave up 7 bases and V 4 bases, and 9 bases lay outside the gene matches. The CDR3 DNA reads TGTGCCAGTAGTACACTCCTGACAGGGGCAGAGCAGTACTTC. It translates to CASSTLLTGAEQYF.

The V and J genes are TRBV30 and TRBJ1-5, with 9 nucleotides matching TRBD1. The CDR3 consists of 13 residues. V lost 1 base and J lost 6; bases outside the gene matches: 1. Germline assignment: CDR1 GTSNPN and CDR2 SVGIG (reference sequence). The DNA of the CDR3 is TGTGCCTGGAGTGGGACAGGGGTTCAGCCCCAGCATTTT. Amino acid sequence: CAWSGTGVQPQHF.

The rearrangement links TRBV28 to TRBJ2-5, with 7 bases identical to TRBD2. V lost 6 bases and J lost 7; bases outside the gene matches: 8. Germline V gene lookup returns CDR1 MDHEN and CDR2 SYDVKM. CDR3 length: 13 residues. CDR3 DNA sequence: TGTGCCAGCAGGGGGGGGGATGTCGGGACCCAGTACTTC. Protein: CASRGGDVGTQYF.

The chain has TRBV2 and TRBJ1-4; D possibly corresponds to TRBD1 (6 bases). Trimming removed 8 bases from V and 3 bases from J, with 16 bases in between. The germline gives CDR1 SNHLY, CDR2 FYNNEI. The CDR3 has 15 residues. The CDR3 DNA follows: TGTGCCAGCGGACGGGGGGGCGGACCTAATGAAAAACTGTTTTTT. Its protein product is CASGRGGGPNEKLFF.

This rearrangement joins TRBV19 to TRBJ1-1; weak D call: TRBD1 (5 bases). Germline V gives CDR1 LNHDA, CDR2 SQIVND (reference sequence). With 3 bases removed from V and 0 bases from J, the gap between germline ends came to 8 bases. The length of the CDR3 is 14 residues. DNA of the CDR3: TGTGCCAGTAGTATCCCAGGGTTGAACACTGAAGCTTTCTTT. Amino acid sequence: CASSIPGLNTEAFF.

This chain links TRBV25-1 with TRBJ1-4; 9 nucleotides line up with TRBD1. CDR1 and CDR2 (germline): MGHDK, SYGVNS. CDR3 length: 16 residues. V shed 4 bases and J 3 bases; nucleotides not matched to a gene: 6. Written as DNA, the CDR3 is TGTGCCAGCAGTGGTTACAGGGGGCTAGCTAATGAAAAACTGTTTTTT. Its protein product is CASSGYRGLANEKLFF.

V is TRBV12-5 and J is TRBJ2-3; the match to TRBD1 covers 8 bases. The CDR3 contains 15 residues. Losses at the gene ends were 5 bases for V and 5 bases for J; bases not matched to a gene: 9. Germline V gene data show CDR1 as LGHNT and CDR2 as FRNRAP. The CDR3 loop reads CASGPGQGSIDTQYF. The CDR3 coding sequence is TGTGCTAGTGGTCCCGGACAGGGAAGTATAGATACGCAGTATTTT.

The V and J genes are TRBV6-2 or TRBV6-3 and TRBJ2-7, with D possibly matching TRBD2 (6 bases). The germline V gene encodes CDR1 MNHEY and CDR2 SVGEGT. Trimming left V 4 bases short and J 4 bases short, with 29 bases between. The CDR3 spans 19 residues. The CDR3 sequence: CASSLYSDRIRERVYEQYF. CDR3 bases: TGTGCCAGCAGTTTGTACTCAGATAGAATACGGGAGAGGGTGTACGAGCAGTACTTC.

V and J are TRBV2 and TRBJ2-6; D not certain. Trimming took 8 bases from V and 8 from J, leaving 10 bases between them. CDR1 is SNHLY and CDR2 is FYNNEI in the germline V gene. The CDR3 is made up of 12 amino acids. The CDR3 DNA reads as TGTGCCAGCCTAGATTGGTCCAACGTCCTGACTTTC. Encoded protein: CASLDWSNVLTF.

The J gene is TRBJ2-5, the V gene TRBV6-5; TRBD1 matches 8 bases. CDR1 and CDR2 (germline): MNHEY, SVGAGI. The CDR3 has 14 amino acids. V shed 2 bases and J 5 bases; nucleotides not matched to a gene: 4. Here the CDR3 DNA reads TGTGCCAGCAGTTACGGACAGGGAGTGGAGACCCAGTACTTC. It specifies CASSYGQGVETQYF.

The rearrangement uses TRBV6-6 and TRBJ1-2; tentative D call: TRBD1 (6 bases). Trimming removed 5 bases at V and 6 bases at J, with 16 bases between. Germline lookup yields CDR1 MNHNY and CDR2 SVGAGI (reference sequence). The CDR3 has 14 residues. In DNA, the CDR3 is TGTGCCAGCAGTCCCTGGGGGGGGCGGGATGGCTACACCTTC. Protein sequence: CASSPWGGRDGYTF.

This chain connects TRBV13 to TRBJ1-1, with D maybe TRBD1 (6 bases). Germline lookup yields CDR1 PRHDT and CDR2 FYEKMQ (reference sequence). With 3 bases removed from V and 0 bases from J, the gap between germline ends came to 11 bases. CDR3 length: 15 residues. DNA of the CDR3: TGTGCCAGCAGCTTCCAGGGACAACTGAACACTGAAGCTTTCTTT. Residues: CASSFQGQLNTEAFF.

A few counts support this clone. This chain joins TRBV2 and TRBJ1-1, with a tentative D call TRBD1 (6 bases). The CDR3 has 12 residues. In germline, CDR1 is SNHLY, CDR2 FYNNEI. V lost 8 bases and J 6 bases, leaving 13 bases between the germline ends. The CDR3 sequence: CASWEQGPEAFF. CDR3 nucleotide sequence: TGTGCCAGCTGGGAACAGGGTCCTGAAGCTTTCTTT. The whole variable domain, remainder taken from reference TRBV2 and TRBJ1-1, is EPEVTQTPSHQVTQMGQEVILRCVPISNHLYFYWYRQILGQKVEFLVSFYNNEISEKSEIFDDQFSVERPDGSNFTLKIRSTKLEDSAMYFCASWEQGPEAFFGQGTRLTVV.

The chain couples TRBV5-6 to TRBJ2-7, with D perhaps TRBD2 (6 bases). Germline V gene lookup returns CDR1 SGHDT and CDR2 YYEEEE. Deletions cut 0 bases from V and 3 bases from J, with 25 bases between. This CDR3 comprises 19 residues. The chain's CDR3 is CASSLVFGDFSEKSYEQYF. The CDR3, as DNA: TGTGCCAGCAGCTTGGTATTTGGGGACTTTTCCGAAAAAAGCTACGAGCAGTACTTC.

This sequence joins TRBV6-5 and TRBJ1-1, with TRBD1 identical over 8 bases. V trimming: 7 bases; J trimming: 5 bases; junction bases outside the gene matches: 12. Per the germline V gene, CDR1 is MNHEY and CDR2 is SVGAGI. The CDR3 runs 15 residues. The CDR3: CASTSGGAGETEAFF. CDR3 bases: TGTGCCAGCACCTCAGGGGGCGCGGGTGAAACTGAAGCTTTCTTT.

By share of the sample, this clone is medium-sized. This CDR3 is also generated by other DNA sequences in the sample. The chain carries TRBV19 and TRBJ1-3; weak D call: TRBD1 (5 bases). CDR1 and CDR2 (germline): LNHDA, SQIVND (reference sequence). CDR3 length: 14 amino acids. Trimming left V 3 bases short and J 2 bases short, with 8 bases between. The CDR3 coding sequence is TGTGCCAGTAGTATCCAGGGTACTGGAAACACCATATATTTT. It yields the protein CASSIQGTGNTIYF.

V gene TRBV6-2 or TRBV6-3 combines with J gene TRBJ2-1; perhaps TRBD1 as D (5 bases). V lost 6 bases to trimming and J lost 1 base, with 10 bases between them. Germline assignment: CDR1 MNHEY and CDR2 SVGEGT. The CDR3 length is 14 residues. CDR3 DNA sequence: TGTGCCAGCAGCGCAGGGTGGTCCTACAATGAGCAGTTCTTC. Protein sequence: CASSAGWSYNEQFF.

The chain links TRBV7-9 to TRBJ2-1; the D is unclear. With 1 base removed from V and 9 bases from J, the gap between germline ends came to 16 bases. There are 15 residues in the CDR3. Per germline, CDR1 SEHNR and CDR2 FQNEAQ (reference sequence). The CDR3 DNA follows: TGTGCCAGCAGCTTAGTCAAAGTGATTGGTAGTGAGCAGTTCTTC. Translation gives CASSLVKVIGSEQFF. Combining the CDR3 with reference TRBV7-9 and TRBJ2-1 gives the whole variable domain DTGVSQNPRHKITKRGQNVTFRCDPISEHNRLYWYRQTLGQGPEFLTYFQNEAQLEKSRLLSDRFSAERPKGSFSTLEIQRTEQGDSAMYLCASSLVKVIGSEQFFGPGTRLTVL.

Concerning this clone: This CDR3 is also generated by other DNA sequences in the sample. V usage is TRBV27 and J usage is TRBJ2-2; D is undetermined. Germline CDR1 and CDR2: MNHEY and SMNVEV (reference sequence). The CDR3 is 13 residues long. Trimming left V 0 bases short and J 4 bases short, with 3 bases between. As DNA, the CDR3 is TGTGCCAGCAGTTTATCTAGCACCGGGGAGCTGTTTTTT. This translates into CASSLSSTGELFF.

A word on this clone: At one end the junction does not follow the germline gene, possibly because of a read error. The chain is built from TRBV10-1 and TRBJ2-3; 7 nucleotides agree with TRBD2. CDR3 size: 14 residues. The germline V gene encodes CDR1 WNHNN and CDR2 SYGVQD (reference sequence). CDR3 protein: CASSKSSGPDTQYF. In nucleotides, the CDR3 is TGCGCCAGCAGTAAGTCTAGCGGACCAGATACGCAGTATTTT.

The chain recombines TRBV7-9 with TRBJ2-3, with 11 bases aligning to TRBD2. This CDR3 region has 15 residues. With V trimmed by 5 bases and J by 1 base, 2 bases remained unmatched. Germline loops: CDR1 SEHNR, CDR2 FQNEAQ (reference sequence). The chain's CDR3 is CASSQLAGGTDTQYF. In nucleotides, the CDR3 is TGTGCCAGCAGCCAACTAGCGGGAGGCACAGATACGCAGTATTTT.

This clone was recorded only once. The J gene is TRBJ2-1, the V gene TRBV6-5, with D perhaps TRBD1 (6 bases). The CDR3 has 14 residues. The germline gives CDR1 MNHEY, CDR2 SVGAGI. Trimming took off 4 bases at V and 7 bases at J, with 14 bases between the two ends. The CDR3 here is CASSSGDLGNEQFF. The CDR3 DNA reads as TGTGCCAGCAGTTCAGGGGATTTAGGGAATGAGCAGTTCTTC.

The chain is built from TRBV4-1 and TRBJ1-5; possibly TRBD1 for D (6 bases). This CDR3 spans 20 amino acids. V shed 1 base and J shed 0 bases, with 22 bases lying between them. Per the germline V gene, CDR1 is MGHRA and CDR2 is YSYEKL. DNA of the CDR3: TGCGCCAGCAGCCAAGTATTCGGGGACAACCCAGGTAATAGCAATCAGCCCCAGCATTTT. It translates to CASSQVFGDNPGNSNQPQHF.